This T cell receptor beta chain is from a study of blood T cell repertoires in COVID-19. About the research overall: COVID-19 samples from acute and convalescent phases originated in the United States, Italy and Spain. T cells, B-cell-depleted T cells, or PBMCs provided the cDNA or gDNA that served as material.

From germline, CDR1 is SGHNT and CDR2 YYREEE (reference sequence). The CDR3 has 16 residues. V lost 4 bases to trimming and J lost 6 bases, with 21 bases between them. This clone was picked up one time. Authors' analysis steps: The assay estimated nucleated cells by amplifying reference gene primers. Here immunoSEQ multiplex PCR was the method, and the copy in TCRdb shows in-frame clones only, minus some. For V, J and clone size, that table is used; D and trimming come from the DNA. The table has about 210,000 clones, roughly 90% seen once; the top ten hold 4.8%. V gene TRBV5-4 combines with J gene TRBJ2-3, with D maybe TRBD2 (7 bases). The specimen sequenced was peripheral blood. The receptor was isolated from a woman aged 40 to 55 with acute or convalescent COVID-19. For the CDR3, the DNA is TGTGCCAGCAGCACATTGGGGGGGCTCGATTCGGATACGCAGTATTTT. Protein: CASSTLGGLDSDTQYF.